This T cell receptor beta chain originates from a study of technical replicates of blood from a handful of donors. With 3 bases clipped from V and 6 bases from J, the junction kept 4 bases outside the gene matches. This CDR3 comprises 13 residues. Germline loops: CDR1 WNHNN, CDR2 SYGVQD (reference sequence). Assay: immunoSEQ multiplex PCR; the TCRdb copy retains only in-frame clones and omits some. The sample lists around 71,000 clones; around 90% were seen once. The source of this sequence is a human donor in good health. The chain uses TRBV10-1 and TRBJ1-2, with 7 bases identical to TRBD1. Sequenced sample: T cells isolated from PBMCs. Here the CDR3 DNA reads TGCGCCAGCAGTGAAGGAACAGGGGATGGCTACACCTTC. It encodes CASSEGTGDGYTF.